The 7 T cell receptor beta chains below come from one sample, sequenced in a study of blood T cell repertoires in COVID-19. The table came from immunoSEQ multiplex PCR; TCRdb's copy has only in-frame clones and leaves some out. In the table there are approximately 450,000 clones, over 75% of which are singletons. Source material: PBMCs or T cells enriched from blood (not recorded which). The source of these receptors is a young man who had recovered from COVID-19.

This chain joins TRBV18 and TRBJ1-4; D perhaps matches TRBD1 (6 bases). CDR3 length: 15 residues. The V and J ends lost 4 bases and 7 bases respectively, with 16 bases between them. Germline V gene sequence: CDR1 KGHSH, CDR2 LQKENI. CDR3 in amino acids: CASSRAGRGIEKLFF. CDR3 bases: TGTGCCAGCTCACGCGCCGGCAGGGGTATTGAAAAACTGTTTTTT.

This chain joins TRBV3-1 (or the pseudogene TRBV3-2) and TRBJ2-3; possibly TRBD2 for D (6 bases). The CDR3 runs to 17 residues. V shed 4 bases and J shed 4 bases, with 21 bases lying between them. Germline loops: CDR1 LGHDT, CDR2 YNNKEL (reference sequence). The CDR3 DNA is TGTGCCAGCAGCCCCCATCTCGGGGGAGGCGTCCCAGATACGCAGTATTTT. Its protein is CASSPHLGGGVPDTQYF.

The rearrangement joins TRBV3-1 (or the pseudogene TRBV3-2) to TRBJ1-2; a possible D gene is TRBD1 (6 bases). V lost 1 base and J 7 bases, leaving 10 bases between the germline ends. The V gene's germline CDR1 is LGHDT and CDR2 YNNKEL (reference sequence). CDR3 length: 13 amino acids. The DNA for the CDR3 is TGTGCCAGCAGCCAAGGGGGCAGGGGTGGCTACACCTTC. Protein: CASSQGGRGGYTF.

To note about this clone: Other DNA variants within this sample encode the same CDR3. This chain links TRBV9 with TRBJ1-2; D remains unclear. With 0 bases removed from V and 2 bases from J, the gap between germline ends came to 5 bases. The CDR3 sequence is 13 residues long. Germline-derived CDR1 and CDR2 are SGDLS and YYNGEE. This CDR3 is CASSVDGNYGYTF. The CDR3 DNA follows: TGTGCCAGCAGCGTAGATGGCAACTATGGCTACACCTTC.

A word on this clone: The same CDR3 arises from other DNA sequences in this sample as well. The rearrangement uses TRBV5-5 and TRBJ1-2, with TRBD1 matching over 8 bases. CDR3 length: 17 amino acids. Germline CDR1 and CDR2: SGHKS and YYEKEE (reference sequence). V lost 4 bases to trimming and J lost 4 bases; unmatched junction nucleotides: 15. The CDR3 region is CASSRVPGQAVSYGYTF. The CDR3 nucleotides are TGTGCCAGCAGCCGTGTCCCGGGACAGGCTGTCAGCTATGGCTACACCTTC.

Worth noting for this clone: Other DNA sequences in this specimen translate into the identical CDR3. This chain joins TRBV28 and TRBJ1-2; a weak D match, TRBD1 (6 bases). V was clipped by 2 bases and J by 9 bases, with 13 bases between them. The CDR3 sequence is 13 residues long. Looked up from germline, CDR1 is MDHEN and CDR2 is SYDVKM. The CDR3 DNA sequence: TGTGCCAGCAGTTTAGCCCAGGGGCTGCGCTACACCTTC. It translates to CASSLAQGLRYTF.

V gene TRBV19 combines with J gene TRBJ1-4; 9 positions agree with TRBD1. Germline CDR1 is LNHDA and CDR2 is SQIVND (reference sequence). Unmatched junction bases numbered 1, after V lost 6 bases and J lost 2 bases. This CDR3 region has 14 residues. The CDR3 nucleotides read TGTGCCAGTAGGGACAGGGGCACTAATGAAAAACTGTTTTTT. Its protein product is CASRDRGTNEKLFF.